The rows below give T cell receptor beta chains drawn from one sample of a study of shared clonotypes between healthy human individuals. Sequencing was performed with immunoSEQ multiplex PCR; in TCRdb, only in-frame clones are kept and a portion is missing. Of roughly 2.2 million clones listed, roughly 90% are singletons. The sequencing input was naive CD4+ T cells from PBMCs. These receptors originate from a man younger than 35 in good health. Some clones in this sample may be carry-over from other donors' samples. The CDR3 runs from the conserved cysteine through the conserved F or W. The D gene is left open where the match is weak. Some rows mark clone size as missing; the rest say once, few, many or name a class of expanded clone.

d_gene | abundance | j_gene | v_gene | CDR3nt | CDR3aa
TRBD1 | NA | TRBJ2-5 | TRBV5-4 | TGTGCCAGCAGCTTTAAGGGGGCCCAAGAGACCCAGTACTTC | CASSFKGAQETQYF
NA | once | TRBJ1-1 | TRBV29-1 | TGCAGCGTTGACAGCAGATCGAACACTGAAGCTTTCTTT | CSVDSRSNTEAFF
NA | NA | TRBJ1-3 | TRBV19 | TGTGCCAGTAGGACCCCCTCTGGAAACACCATATATTTT | CASRTPSGNTIYF
NA | NA | TRBJ1-5 | TRBV7-8 | TGTGCCAGCAGCTTAGCCATGCGGTTAGGGAAAGGAGCCCAGCATTTT | CASSLAMRLGKGAQHF
TRBD2 | NA | TRBJ2-2 | TRBV5-4 | TGTGCCAGCAGCTTGGGAGGGACTAGCAAAAACACCGGGGAGCTGTTTTTT | CASSLGGTSKNTGELFF
TRBD1 | NA | TRBJ1-4 | TRBV28 | TGTGCCAGCAGCCTTTTTGGGTGGGACAGGGTAGGAACTAATGAAAAACTGTTTTTT | CASSLFGWDRVGTNEKLFF
TRBD1 | NA | TRBJ2-7 | TRBV5-1 | TGCGCCAGCAGCTTAGGGAGACAGGGCTACTCCTACGAGCAGTACTTC | CASSLGRQGYSYEQYF
TRBD1 | NA | TRBJ2-5 | TRBV25-1 | TGTGCCAGCAGTGAATATGGGGACAGGGGGCCGAGGAACTTC | CASSEYGDRGPRNF
TRBD2 | NA | TRBJ2-7 | TRBV10-3 | TGTGCCATCAGACCTAGCGGGAATGGCGAGCAGTACTTC | CAIRPSGNGEQYF
NA | NA | TRBJ1-1 | TRBV5-1 | TGCGCCAGCAGCTTGGCCAACTGGGATAAAGCTTTCTTT | CASSLANWDKAFF
TRBD1 | NA | TRBJ2-7 | TRBV7-9 | TGTGCCAGCAGCTTAGGGACAGGGAGCCATGACGAGCAGTACTTC | CASSLGTGSHDEQYF
NA | NA | TRBJ2-7 | TRBV30 | TGTGCCTGGAGGTCGGGACCTCTACTCGCGCAGTACTTC | CAWRSGPLLAQYF
NA | NA | TRBJ1-2 | TRBV21-1 | TGTGCCAGCAGCAAAGAGGGAGGGCAAGCTAACTATGGCTACACCTTC | CASSKEGGQANYGYTF
TRBD2 | NA | TRBJ2-3 | TRBV5-1 | TGCGCCAGCAGCCGCGGACTAGCGGGAGGCACCACAGATACGCAGTATTTT | CASSRGLAGGTTDTQYF
NA | NA | TRBJ1-3 | TRBV28 | TGTGCCAGCAGTCCACTCAGGGAAGCTTCTGGAAACACCACATATTTT | CASSPLREASGNTTYF
TRBD1 | NA | TRBJ1-4 | TRBV25-1 | TGTGCCAGCAGTGATTCGCCAGGGGGGTATGAAAAACTGTTTTTT | CASSDSPGGYEKLFF
TRBD2 | NA | TRBJ2-7 | TRBV28 | TGTGCCAGCACCACCCCCCGGGGAGGGAGCTCCTACGAGCAGTACTTC | CASTTPRGGSSYEQYF
TRBD1 | NA | TRBJ2-1 | TRBV4-2 | TGTGCCAGCAGCCAGGCTTCCGGGACAGGGGTCATTGAGCAGTTCTTC | CASSQASGTGVIEQFF
NA | NA | TRBJ2-2 | TRBV5-1 | TGCGCCAGCAGCTTGGCGGGAGTCGGGAACACCGGGGAGCTGTTTTTT | CASSLAGVGNTGELFF
TRBD1 | NA | TRBJ2-6 | TRBV28 | TGTGCCAGCAGTCCGCCGACAGGGCGCTCTTCTGGGGCCAACGTCCTGACTTTC | CASSPPTGRSSGANVLTF
NA | once | TRBJ2-2 | TRBV18 | TGTGCCAGCTCACCACCGAATTTGCACCTAAACGGGGGCGGGGAGCTGTTTTTT | CASSPPNLHLNGGGELFF
NA | NA | TRBJ2-2 | TRBV5-1 | TGCGCCAGCAGCTTGCTCCGGGACCGGGAGCTGTTTTTT | CASSLLRDRELFF
TRBD2 | NA | TRBJ2-1 | TRBV29-1 | TGCAGCCTTAGACTAGCGGGCGGGAATGAGCAGTTCTTC | CSLRLAGGNEQFF
TRBD2 | NA | TRBJ2-7 | TRBV9 | TGTGCCAGCAGCCCGACCGGGACTAGCGCGTATCTAGAGCAGTACTTC | CASSPTGTSAYLEQYF
NA | NA | TRBJ1-2 | TRBV28 | TGTGCCAGCAGTTTAGGAGGGCCCGCATATGGCTACACCTTC | CASSLGGPAYGYTF
NA | NA | TRBJ2-1 | TRBV27 | TGTGCCAGCAGTTTATCACGGTACAATGAGCAGTTCTTC | CASSLSRYNEQFF